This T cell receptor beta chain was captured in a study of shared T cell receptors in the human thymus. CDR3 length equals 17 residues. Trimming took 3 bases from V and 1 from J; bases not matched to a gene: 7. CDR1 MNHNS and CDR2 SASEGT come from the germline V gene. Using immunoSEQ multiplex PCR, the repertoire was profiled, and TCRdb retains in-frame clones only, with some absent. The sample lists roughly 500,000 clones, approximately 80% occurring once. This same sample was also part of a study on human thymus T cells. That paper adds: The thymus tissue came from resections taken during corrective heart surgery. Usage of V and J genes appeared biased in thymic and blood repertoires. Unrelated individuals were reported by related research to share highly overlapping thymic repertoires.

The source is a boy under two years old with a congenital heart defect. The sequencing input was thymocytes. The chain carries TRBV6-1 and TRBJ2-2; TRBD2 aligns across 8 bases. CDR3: CASSEATGTRNTGELFF. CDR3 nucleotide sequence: TGTGCCAGCAGTGAGGCAACGGGGACTAGGAACACCGGGGAGCTGTTTTTT.